The 32 T cell receptor beta chains presented below share a single source sample, sequenced in a study of T-cell memory formation after mild COVID-19. In TCRdb, the 5' RACE reads were re-called with MiXCR into one record per CDR3 protein. The table records 350,000 to 400,000 distinct CDR3 sequences, under 15% of them present only once. The specimen sequenced was PBMCs or a T cell subset sorted from them (not recorded which). Source of these receptors: a man aged 18 to 29 who had mild COVID-19 (a few samples of this study predate the infection). Cell type and time point are not known.

A few counts support this clonotype. V gene TRBV10-3 combines with J gene TRBJ2-3; TRBD1 agrees at 9 bases. This CDR3 region has 13 residues. Germline loops: CDR1 ENHRY, CDR2 SYGVKD. Trimming at V came to 9 bases and at J to 1 base, leaving 2 bases not matched to a gene. CDR3 in DNA: TGTGCCATTTGGACAGGGGGCACAGATACGCAGTATTTT. It encodes CAIWTGGTDTQYF.

This clonotype showed up just a few times. The genes are TRBV7-8 and TRBJ2-3; weak D call: TRBD1 (7 bases). The germline V gene has CDR1 SGHVS and CDR2 FQNEAQ. Trimming removed 6 bases from V and 4 bases from J, with 17 bases in between. This CDR3 has 15 residues. CDR3 sequence (DNA): TGTGCCAGCAGGAGGGAACAGGGGAGGCCAGATACGCAGTATTTT. Protein sequence: CASRREQGRPDTQYF.

This clonotype has at least ten counts. The rearrangement uses TRBV7-8 and TRBJ2-4; perhaps TRBD1 as D (5 bases). This CDR3 spans 12 amino acids. V lost 6 bases, J lost 12 bases, and 15 bases lay in between. Germline V gives CDR1 SGHVS, CDR2 FQNEAQ. The CDR3 spells CASSSGPRGQYF. DNA for the CDR3: TGTGCCAGCAGTTCAGGGCCCCGCGGTCAGTACTTC. Variable domain in full (rest from reference TRBV7-8 and TRBJ2-4): GAGVSQSPRYKVAKRGQDVALRCDPISGHVSLFWYQQALGQGPEFLTYFQNEAQLDKSGLPSDRFFAERPEGSVSTLKIQRTQQEDSAVYLCASSSGPRGQYFGAGTRLSVL.

CDR3 residues: CASSFAGGELFF. The CDR3 nucleotides are TGTGCCAGCAGCTTCGCAGGCGGGGAGCTGTTTTTT. V is TRBV5-6 and J is TRBJ2-2; no clear D gene. Trimming stripped 2 bases from V and 7 bases from J, with 6 bases between. The germline gives CDR1 SGHDT, CDR2 YYEEEE. CDR3 length equals 12 residues.

This chain connects TRBV7-2 to TRBJ1-1; possible D gene TRBD1, 6 bases. The CDR3 sequence is 15 residues long. V shed 4 bases and J shed 5 bases, with 17 bases lying between them. Germline V lookup: CDR1 SGHTA, CDR2 FQGNSA. CDR3 coding DNA: TGTGCCAGCAGCTCCACAGGGTCCGCGAAAACTGAAGCTTTCTTT. Protein sequence: CASSSTGSAKTEAFF.

This clonotype was observed a single time. J is TRBJ2-7 and V is TRBV6-6, with 8 bases matching TRBD1. The CDR3 has 16 amino acids. CDR1 and CDR2 from the germline V gene are MNHNY and SVGAGI (reference sequence). The CDR3 reads CDSSYGGTGSSYEQYV. CDR3 coding DNA: TGTGACAGCAGTTACGGCGGGACAGGCAGCTCCTACGAGCAGTACGTC.

This clonotype has ten or more counts. The chain joins TRBV7-2 to TRBJ2-3; D gene unclear. V was shortened by 5 bases and J by 0 bases, with 9 bases between the two germline ends. The germline gives CDR1 SGHTA, CDR2 FQGNSA. The CDR3 contains 14 residues. The CDR3 sequence is CASSLSSSTDTQYF. CDR3 sequence (DNA): TGTGCCAGCAGCCTTTCATCTAGCACAGATACGCAGTATTTT.

The chain couples TRBV7-2 to TRBJ2-1; 7 bases line up with TRBD1. Germline V gene lookup returns CDR1 SGHTA and CDR2 FQGNSA. The CDR3 sequence is 14 residues long. V lost 6 bases, J lost 3 bases, and 5 bases stayed unmatched. CDR3 protein: CASSIGQVYNEQFF. CDR3 coding DNA: TGTGCCAGCAGTATTGGACAGGTCTACAATGAGCAGTTCTTC.

This clonotype has just a few counts. The rearrangement joins TRBV5-1 to TRBJ2-2, with no clear D. Germline CDR1 and CDR2: SGHRS and YFSETQ. The CDR3 sequence is 16 residues long. Deletions cut 0 bases from V and 0 bases from J, with 9 bases between. CDR3 sequence reads: CASSLEPPPNTGELFF. The DNA for the CDR3 is TGCGCCAGCAGCTTGGAACCACCACCGAACACCGGGGAGCTGTTTTTT.

The genes are TRBV5-8 and TRBJ2-7; D assignment may be TRBD1 or TRBD2 (7 bases each). The CDR3 covers 14 residues. Trimming stripped 1 base from V and 3 bases from J, with 11 bases between. The germline CDR1 and CDR2 sequences are SGHTS and YDEGEE. The CDR3 protein is CASSLQGGNYEQYF. In DNA form, the CDR3 reads TGTGCCAGCAGCTTGCAGGGGGGGAACTACGAGCAGTACTTC.

The chain joins TRBV7-8 to TRBJ1-5; TRBD1 is a possible D gene (6 bases). Deletions cut 5 bases from V and 2 bases from J, with 13 bases between. From germline, CDR1 is SGHVS and CDR2 FQNEAQ. This CDR3 region has 15 residues. The CDR3 DNA reads TGTGCCAGCAGCCTAAGGGGGGCCGGCAATCAGCCCCAGCATTTT. This gives the protein CASSLRGAGNQPQHF.

The chain combines TRBV5-1 with TRBJ2-2, with unresolved D. The CDR3 spans 14 residues. V lost 4 bases and J lost 2, with 9 bases in between. Looked up from germline, CDR1 is SGHRS and CDR2 is YFSETQ. The CDR3 sequence is CASSHATNTGELFF. CDR3 nucleotide sequence: TGCGCCAGCAGCCACGCAACTAACACCGGGGAGCTGTTTTTT. Full variable domain (outside the CDR3, taken from reference TRBV5-1 and TRBJ2-2): KAGVTQTPRYLIKTRGQQVTLSCSPISGHRSVSWYQQTPGQGLQFLFEYFSETQRNKGNFPGRFSGRQFSNSRSEMNVSTLELGDSALYLCASSHATNTGELFFGEGSRLTVL.

In its sample, this clonotype was seen a few times. J is TRBJ2-3 and V is TRBV9; possible D gene TRBD1, 5 bases. Germline V lookup: CDR1 SGDLS, CDR2 YYNGEE. V was shortened by 0 bases and J by 0 bases, with 17 bases between the two germline ends. The CDR3 is 18 amino acids. CDR3: CASSVGLSDGHSTDTQYF. In DNA form, the CDR3 reads TGTGCCAGCAGCGTAGGTTTAAGCGACGGACATAGCACAGATACGCAGTATTTT.

This rearrangement joins TRBV20-1 to TRBJ1-1; D call uncertain. CDR3 length equals 12 residues. V was cut by 7 bases and J by 3 bases, with 12 bases left in between. Germline loops: CDR1 DFQATT, CDR2 SNEGSKA (reference sequence). Here the CDR3 DNA reads TGCAGTGTATGCCAGTGCTACACTGAAGCTTTCTTT. Translated, it gives CSVCQCYTEAFF.

V usage is TRBV12-3 or TRBV12-4 and J usage is TRBJ2-3; 7 nucleotides align to TRBD2. V gave up 5 bases and J gave up 5 bases; unmatched junction bases: 10. The CDR3 contains 15 residues. The CDR3 bases are TGTGCCAGCAGTCCGGGACTAAACACAGTAGATACGCAGTATTTT. This gives the protein CASSPGLNTVDTQYF.

V gene TRBV12-5 combines with J gene TRBJ1-5; D is possibly TRBD1 (6 bases). The CDR3 sequence is 14 residues long. The V end lost 6 bases, the J end lost 1 base, and 10 bases lay between the germline ends. CDR1 LGHNT and CDR2 FRNRAP come from the germline V gene. CDR3 residues: CASGKQGSNQPQHF. The CDR3 coding sequence is TGTGCTAGTGGGAAACAGGGAAGCAATCAGCCCCAGCATTTT.

The chain combines TRBV2 with TRBJ1-1; no clear D gene. The CDR3 sequence is 15 residues long. Germline V gene lookup returns CDR1 SNHLY and CDR2 FYNNEI. V dropped 1 base and J dropped 0 bases, with 9 bases sitting between them. CDR3 sequence reads: CASSEDVGMNTEAFF. The DNA for the CDR3 is TGTGCCAGCAGTGAAGATGTGGGCATGAACACTGAAGCTTTCTTT.

The table lists this clonotype with many counts. The rearrangement joins TRBV5-5 to TRBJ2-3; TRBD2 might be the D (5 bases). The germline V gene has CDR1 SGHKS and CDR2 YYEKEE (reference sequence). The CDR3 has 14 amino acids. V lost 1 base and J 4 bases, leaving 10 bases between the germline ends. The CDR3 DNA follows: TGTGCCAGCAGCTTGTATCCGGGATCAGATACGCAGTATTTT. Protein: CASSLYPGSDTQYF.

Comment on this clonotype: At one end, the junction sequence differs from germline, possibly due to a read error. This chain uses TRBV5-6 with TRBJ2-1, with D perhaps given as TRBD1 or TRBD2 (5 bases each). This CDR3 comprises 14 residues. Germline V gives CDR1 SGHDT, CDR2 YYEEEE. CDR3 nucleotide sequence: TGTGCCAGCGGCTTAGGGGACCGTTACAATGAGCAGTTCTTC. Residues: CASGLGDRYNEQFF.

This clonotype was seen a handful of times. This chain uses TRBV24-1 with TRBJ2-4; D call uncertain. The CDR3 extends over 12 amino acids. The V gene lost 11 bases and the J gene lost 3 bases, with 10 bases spanning the gap. Germline assignment: CDR1 KGHDR and CDR2 SFDVKD. CDR3 coding DNA: TGTGCCAGCCGAGTAGGCAAAAACATTCAGTACTTC. Amino acid sequence: CASRVGKNIQYF.

The chain links TRBV12-3 or TRBV12-4 to TRBJ2-5, with D tentatively TRBD2 (5 bases). The CDR3 extends over 15 amino acids. V was trimmed by 8 bases and J by 1 base, leaving 17 bases between them. The CDR3 bases are TGTGCCAGCGCCCTTTTATGGCGGGCCCAAGAGACCCAGTACTTC. This gives the protein CASALLWRAQETQYF.

This clonotype has at least ten counts. This chain connects TRBV6-6 to TRBJ2-5; a weak D match, TRBD1 (5 bases). This CDR3 is built from 13 residues. CDR1 and CDR2 (germline): MNHNY, SVGAGI (reference sequence). V lost 2 bases to trimming and J lost 4 bases, with 8 bases between them. The CDR3 loop reads CASSYGQGETQYF. For the CDR3, the DNA is TGTGCCAGCAGTTACGGGCAGGGAGAGACCCAGTACTTC.

V gene TRBV5-1 combines with J gene TRBJ1-5; D may be TRBD1 (6 bases). Germline V gene data show CDR1 as SGHRS and CDR2 as YFSETQ. The V and J ends lost 7 bases and 0 bases respectively, with 23 bases between them. The length of the CDR3 is 18 residues. The CDR3 is CASCCPLGGANSNQPQHF. In DNA form, the CDR3 reads TGCGCCAGCTGCTGCCCGCTGGGGGGGGCGAATAGCAATCAGCCCCAGCATTTT.

The CDR3 loop is CATSTGDEAFF. Here the CDR3 DNA reads TGTGCCACCAGTACAGGGGATGAAGCTTTCTTT. This chain uses TRBV24-1 with TRBJ1-1; 7 nucleotides align to TRBD1. After removal of 6 bases from V and 7 bases from J, the junction contained 1 base not matched to a gene. The CDR3 spans 11 residues. The V gene's germline CDR1 is KGHDR and CDR2 SFDVKD.

This rearrangement joins TRBV6-5 to TRBJ2-2, with a weak D call TRBD2 (6 bases). This CDR3 comprises 15 residues. CDR1 MNHEY and CDR2 SVGAGI come from the germline V gene. V was trimmed by 6 bases and J by 2 bases, leaving 13 bases between them. CDR3 sequence (DNA): TGTGCCAGCAGGCGGGGAGTAGCAAACACCGGGGAGCTGTTTTTT. Residues: CASRRGVANTGELFF.

The chain uses TRBV28 and TRBJ2-3; TRBD1 matches at 8 bases. Looked up from germline, CDR1 is MDHEN and CDR2 is SYDVKM. Trimming took 3 bases from V and 2 from J; bases not matched to a gene: 13. This CDR3 comprises 18 residues. CDR3 sequence: CASSFDRDRFSPTDTQYF. The DNA of the CDR3 is TGTGCCAGCAGTTTCGACCGGGACAGGTTCAGCCCCACAGATACGCAGTATTTT.

This clonotype has a handful of counts. The V call is TRBV2, the J call TRBJ2-1; unclear D gene. The CDR3 extends over 13 amino acids. Trimming left V 6 bases short and J 5 bases short, with 11 bases between. Germline CDR1 and CDR2: SNHLY and FYNNEI. CDR3 DNA: TGTGCCAGCAGCATTGCCGAGGACAATGAGCAGTTCTTC. Amino acid sequence: CASSIAEDNEQFF. Looking up the rest from reference TRBV2 and TRBJ2-1 gives the full variable domain: EPEVTQTPSHQVTQMGQEVILRCVPISNHLYFYWYRQILGQKVEFLVSFYNNEISEKSEIFDDQFSVERPDGSNFTLKIRSTKLEDSAMYFCASSIAEDNEQFFGPGTRLTVL.

This rearrangement joins TRBV19 to TRBJ2-3; 9 bases map to TRBD2. The CDR3 sequence is 16 residues long. Trimming removed 4 bases from V and 3 bases from J; junction bases left unmatched: 8. Germline CDR1 reads LNHDA; CDR2 reads SQIVND (reference sequence). Written as DNA, the CDR3 is TGTGCCAGTAGTAAGGCGGGGGGGCGGAGGACAGATACGCAGTATTTT. Translating it yields CASSKAGGRRTDTQYF.

In this sample, this clonotype turned up a few times. This sequence joins TRBV27 and TRBJ2-7, with TRBD2 matching 8 bases. J was trimmed by 2 bases and V by 6 bases; bases with no gene match: 9. The CDR3 has 15 amino acids. The germline gives CDR1 MNHEY, CDR2 SMNVEV (reference sequence). CDR3 sequence (DNA): TGTGCCAGCAGCCCCGATTCGGGAGGGGCCTACGAGCAGTACGTC. Residues: CASSPDSGGAYEQYV.

This clonotype came up a few times. V and J are TRBV28 and TRBJ1-2; TRBD1 is a possible D gene (5 bases). Germline V gene data show CDR1 as MDHEN and CDR2 as SYDVKM. V was pared by 5 bases and J by 5 bases, with 6 bases between. This CDR3 has 11 residues. CDR3 loop: CASSAGYGYTF. As DNA, the CDR3 is TGTGCCAGCAGTGCAGGGTATGGCTACACCTTC.

In its sample, this clonotype was seen many times. J is TRBJ1-1 and V is TRBV5-1; possibly TRBD1 for D (5 bases). The CDR3 loop spans 15 amino acids. Trimming took off 0 bases at V and 1 base at J, with 10 bases between the two ends. Germline V gene sequence: CDR1 SGHRS, CDR2 YFSETQ. DNA for the CDR3: TGCGCCAGCAGCTTGGGAGGGGCACCGAACACTGAAGCTTTCTTT. Translation gives CASSLGGAPNTEAFF.

This chain links TRBV3-1 with TRBJ1-5, with D maybe TRBD1 (6 bases). This CDR3 region has 16 residues. Looked up from germline, CDR1 is LGHDT and CDR2 is YNNKEL (reference sequence). Trimming stripped 1 base from V and 4 bases from J, with 14 bases between. The CDR3 reads CASSQGHLQGNQPQHF. Written as DNA, the CDR3 is TGTGCCAGCAGCCAAGGGCACTTACAGGGTAATCAGCCCCAGCATTTT.